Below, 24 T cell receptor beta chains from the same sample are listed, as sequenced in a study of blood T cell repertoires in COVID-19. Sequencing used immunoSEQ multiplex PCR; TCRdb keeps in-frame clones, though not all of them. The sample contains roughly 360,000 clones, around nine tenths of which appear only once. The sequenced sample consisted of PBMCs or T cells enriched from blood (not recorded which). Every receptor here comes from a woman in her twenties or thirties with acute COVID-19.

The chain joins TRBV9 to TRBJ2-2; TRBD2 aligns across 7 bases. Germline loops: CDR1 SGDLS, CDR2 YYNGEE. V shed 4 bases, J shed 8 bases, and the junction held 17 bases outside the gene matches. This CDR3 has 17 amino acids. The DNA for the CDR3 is TGTGCCAGCAGCCCCCGGGGTGGCGGGGGTGCGGCTGGGGAGCTGTTTTTT. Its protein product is CASSPRGGGGAAGELFF.

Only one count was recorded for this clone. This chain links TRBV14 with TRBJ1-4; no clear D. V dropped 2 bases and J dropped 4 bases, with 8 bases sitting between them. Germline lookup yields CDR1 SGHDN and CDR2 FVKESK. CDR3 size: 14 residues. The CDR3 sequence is CASSQLFSNEKLFF. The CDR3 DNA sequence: TGTGCCAGCAGCCAACTTTTCAGTAATGAAAAACTGTTTTTT.

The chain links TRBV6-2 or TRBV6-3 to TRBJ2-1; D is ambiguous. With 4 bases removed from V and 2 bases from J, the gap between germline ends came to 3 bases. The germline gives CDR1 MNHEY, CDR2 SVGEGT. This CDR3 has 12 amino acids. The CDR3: CASSSAYNEQFF. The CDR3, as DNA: TGTGCCAGCAGTTCGGCCTACAATGAGCAGTTCTTC.

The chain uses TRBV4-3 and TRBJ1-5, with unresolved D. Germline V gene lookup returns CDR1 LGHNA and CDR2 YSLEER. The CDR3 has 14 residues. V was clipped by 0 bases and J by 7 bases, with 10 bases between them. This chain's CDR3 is CASSQDRGQQPQHF. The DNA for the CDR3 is TGCGCCAGCAGCCAAGATCGCGGTCAACAGCCCCAGCATTTT.

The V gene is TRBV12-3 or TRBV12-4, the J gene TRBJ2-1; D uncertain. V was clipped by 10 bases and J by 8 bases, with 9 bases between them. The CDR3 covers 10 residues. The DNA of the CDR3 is TGTGCCACCGATGTAGATGAGCAGTTCTTC. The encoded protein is CATDVDEQFF.

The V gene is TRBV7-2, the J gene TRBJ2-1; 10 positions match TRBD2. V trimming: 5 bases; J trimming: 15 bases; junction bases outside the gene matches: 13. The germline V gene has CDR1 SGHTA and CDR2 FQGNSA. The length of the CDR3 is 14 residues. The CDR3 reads CASSPSDERGGLFF. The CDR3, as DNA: TGTGCCAGCAGCCCCTCTGATGAGCGGGGGGGCTTGTTCTTC.

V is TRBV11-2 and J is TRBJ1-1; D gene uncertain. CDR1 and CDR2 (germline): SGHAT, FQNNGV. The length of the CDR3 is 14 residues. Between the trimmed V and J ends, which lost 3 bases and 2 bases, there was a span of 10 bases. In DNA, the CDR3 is TGTGCCAGCAGCTTCGACACTGCTAACACTGAAGCTTTCTTT. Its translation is CASSFDTANTEAFF.

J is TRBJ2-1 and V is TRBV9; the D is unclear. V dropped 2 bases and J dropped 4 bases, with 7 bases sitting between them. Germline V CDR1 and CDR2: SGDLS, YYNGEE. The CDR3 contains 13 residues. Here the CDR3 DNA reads TGTGCCAGCAGCGTTGGGCAGTACAATGAGCAGTTCTTC. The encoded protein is CASSVGQYNEQFF.

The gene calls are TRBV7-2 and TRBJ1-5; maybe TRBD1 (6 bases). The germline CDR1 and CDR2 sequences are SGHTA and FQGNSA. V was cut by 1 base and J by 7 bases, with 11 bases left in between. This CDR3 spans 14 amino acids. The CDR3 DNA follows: TGTGCCAGCAGCTTAGTGGGAGGGGGGCAGCCCCAGCATTTT. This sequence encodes CASSLVGGGQPQHF.

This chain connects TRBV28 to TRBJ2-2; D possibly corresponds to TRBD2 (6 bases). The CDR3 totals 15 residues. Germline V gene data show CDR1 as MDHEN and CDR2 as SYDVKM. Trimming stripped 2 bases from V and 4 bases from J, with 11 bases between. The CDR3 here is CASSLELATTGELFF. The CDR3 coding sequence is TGTGCCAGCAGTTTAGAGCTAGCGACCACCGGGGAGCTGTTTTTT.

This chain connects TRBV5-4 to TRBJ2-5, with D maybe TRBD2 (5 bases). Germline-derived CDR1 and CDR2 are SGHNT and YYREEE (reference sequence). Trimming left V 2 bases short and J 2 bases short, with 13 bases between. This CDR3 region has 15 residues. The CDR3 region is CASSLGPGSQETQYF. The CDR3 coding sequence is TGTGCCAGCAGCTTAGGACCGGGATCACAAGAGACCCAGTACTTC.

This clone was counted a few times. The CDR3 loop is CASKHSAGTNYGYTF. The CDR3 region has the DNA TGTGCCAGCAAGCACTCGGCAGGGACAAACTATGGCTACACCTTC. The chain has TRBV2 and TRBJ1-2; tentative D call: TRBD1 (6 bases). Deletions cut 7 bases from V and 2 bases from J, with 17 bases between. Germline values: CDR1 SNHLY, CDR2 FYNNEI. The CDR3 has 15 residues.

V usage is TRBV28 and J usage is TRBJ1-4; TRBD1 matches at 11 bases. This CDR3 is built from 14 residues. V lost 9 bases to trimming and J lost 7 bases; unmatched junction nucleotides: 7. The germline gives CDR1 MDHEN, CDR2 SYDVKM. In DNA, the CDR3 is TGTGCCAGTTCTCCGGGACAGGGGGTTGAAAAACTGTTTTTT. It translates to CASSPGQGVEKLFF.

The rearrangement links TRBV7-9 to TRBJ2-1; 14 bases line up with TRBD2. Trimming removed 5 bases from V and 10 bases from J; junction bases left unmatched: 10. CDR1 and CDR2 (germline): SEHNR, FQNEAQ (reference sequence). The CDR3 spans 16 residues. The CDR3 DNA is TGTGCCAGCAGCCTACGACTAGCGGGGGGGAACCGGGAGCAGTTCTTC. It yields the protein CASSLRLAGGNREQFF.

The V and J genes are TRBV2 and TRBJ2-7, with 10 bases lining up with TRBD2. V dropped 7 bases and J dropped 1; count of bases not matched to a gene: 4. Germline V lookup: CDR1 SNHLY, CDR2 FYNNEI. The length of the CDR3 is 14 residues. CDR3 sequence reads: CASKASGGSYEQYF. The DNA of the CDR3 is TGTGCCAGCAAGGCTAGCGGGGGTTCCTACGAGCAGTACTTC.

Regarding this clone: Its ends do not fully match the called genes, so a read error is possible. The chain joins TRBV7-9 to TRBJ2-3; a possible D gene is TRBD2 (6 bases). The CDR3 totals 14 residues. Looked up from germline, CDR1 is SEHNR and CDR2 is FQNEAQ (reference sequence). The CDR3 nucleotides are TGTGCCAGCAGCTTAGGCCAGACTAGTAGGGGCCAGTCTTTT. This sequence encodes CASSLGQTSRGQSF.

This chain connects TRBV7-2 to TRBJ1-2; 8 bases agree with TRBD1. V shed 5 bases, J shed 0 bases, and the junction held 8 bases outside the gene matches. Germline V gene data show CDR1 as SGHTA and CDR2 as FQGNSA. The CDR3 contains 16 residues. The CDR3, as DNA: TGTGCCAGCAGCCTAAGTCCCAGGGGGCCTAACTATGGCTACACCTTC. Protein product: CASSLSPRGPNYGYTF.

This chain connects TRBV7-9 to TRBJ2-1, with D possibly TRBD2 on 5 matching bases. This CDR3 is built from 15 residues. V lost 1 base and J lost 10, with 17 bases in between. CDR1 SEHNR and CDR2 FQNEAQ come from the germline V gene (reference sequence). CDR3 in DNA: TGTGCCAGCAGCTTAGGCGGGCAGCGAACAATGGAGCAGTTCTTC. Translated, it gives CASSLGGQRTMEQFF.

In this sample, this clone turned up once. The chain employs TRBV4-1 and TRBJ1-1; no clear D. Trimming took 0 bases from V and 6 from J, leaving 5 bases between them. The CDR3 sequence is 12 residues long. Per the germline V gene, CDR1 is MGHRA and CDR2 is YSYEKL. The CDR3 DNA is TGCGCCAGCAGCCAAGATCTGTCTGAAGCTTTCTTT. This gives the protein CASSQDLSEAFF.

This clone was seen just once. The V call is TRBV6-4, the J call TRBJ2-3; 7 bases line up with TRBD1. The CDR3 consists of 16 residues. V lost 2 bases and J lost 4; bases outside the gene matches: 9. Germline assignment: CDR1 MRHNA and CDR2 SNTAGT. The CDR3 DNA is TGTGCCAGCAGTGACGGGGACAGAGGGGGTGCAGATACGCAGTATTTT. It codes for CASSDGDRGGADTQYF.

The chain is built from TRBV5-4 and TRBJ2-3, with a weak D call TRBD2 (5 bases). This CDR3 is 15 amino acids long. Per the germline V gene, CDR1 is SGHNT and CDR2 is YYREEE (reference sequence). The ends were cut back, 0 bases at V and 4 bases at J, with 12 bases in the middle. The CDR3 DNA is TGTGCCAGCAGCTTGGGAGGCCCCGGGGCAGATACGCAGTATTTT. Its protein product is CASSLGGPGADTQYF.

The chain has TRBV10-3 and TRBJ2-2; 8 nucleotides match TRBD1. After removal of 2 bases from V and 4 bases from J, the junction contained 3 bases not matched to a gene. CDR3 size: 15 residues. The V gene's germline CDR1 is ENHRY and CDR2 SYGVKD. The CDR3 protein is CAISEQGAPTGELFF. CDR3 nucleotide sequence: TGTGCCATCAGTGAGCAGGGGGCCCCCACCGGGGAGCTGTTTTTT.

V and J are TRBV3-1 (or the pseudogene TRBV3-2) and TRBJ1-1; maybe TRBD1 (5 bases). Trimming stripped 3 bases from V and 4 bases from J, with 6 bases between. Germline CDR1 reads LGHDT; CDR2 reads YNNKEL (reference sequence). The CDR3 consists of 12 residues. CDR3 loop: CASSQGLTEAFF. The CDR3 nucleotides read TGTGCCAGCAGCCAGGGACTCACTGAAGCTTTCTTT.

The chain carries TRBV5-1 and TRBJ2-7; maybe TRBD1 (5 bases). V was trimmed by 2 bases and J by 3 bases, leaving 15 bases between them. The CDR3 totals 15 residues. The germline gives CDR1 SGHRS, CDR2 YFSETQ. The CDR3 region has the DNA TGCGCCAGCAGCTTATCCCAGGGCACCGTCTACGAGCAGTACTTC. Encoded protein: CASSLSQGTVYEQYF. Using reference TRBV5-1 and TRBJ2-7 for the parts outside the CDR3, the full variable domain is KAGVTQTPRYLIKTRGQQVTLSCSPISGHRSVSWYQQTPGQGLQFLFEYFSETQRNKGNFPGRFSGRQFSNSRSEMNVSTLELGDSALYLCASSLSQGTVYEQYFGPGTRLTVT.